The 27 T cell receptor beta chains below come from one sample, sequenced in a study of shared clonotypes between healthy human individuals. As defined, naive CD8 cells were CD45RO-negative and positively selected for CCR7, with terminally differentiated effector memory CD45RA+ cells excluded. Data came from immunoSEQ multiplex PCR; TCRdb stores just in-frame clones and leaves some out. The data show some 800,000 clones, almost 95% seen once. Material: naive CD8+ T cells sorted from blood. The receptor source for this set is a man aged 25-45 years in good health.

The J gene is TRBJ2-1, the V gene TRBV11-2, with D perhaps TRBD2 (6 bases). Trimming left V 5 bases short and J 9 bases short, with 23 bases between. This CDR3 comprises 16 residues. From germline, CDR1 is SGHAT and CDR2 FQNNGV. The chain's CDR3 is CASSTSFGGAGIEQFF. CDR3 DNA: TGTGCCAGCAGCACTAGCTTTGGAGGGGCGGGAATTGAGCAGTTCTTC. The full variable domain, rest sourced from reference TRBV11-2 and TRBJ2-1, is EAGVAQSPRYKIIEKRQSVAFWCNPISGHATLYWYQQILGQGPKLLIQFQNNGVVDDSQLPKDRFSAERLKGVDSTLKIQPAKLEDSAVYLCASSTSFGGAGIEQFFGPGTRLTVL.

The J gene is TRBJ2-7, the V gene TRBV7-9; 9 bases match TRBD1. V lost 9 bases to trimming and J lost 5 bases; unmatched junction nucleotides: 11. This CDR3 spans 14 amino acids. Germline CDR1 and CDR2: SEHNR and FQNEAQ (reference sequence). CDR3 loop: CASTPRDRANEQYF. Here the CDR3 DNA reads TGTGCCAGTACCCCCCGGGACAGGGCCAACGAGCAGTACTTC.

V is TRBV28 and J is TRBJ2-3, with a weak D call TRBD2 (5 bases). CDR1 MDHEN and CDR2 SYDVKM come from the germline V gene. The CDR3 sequence is 13 residues long. Trimming left V 4 bases short and J 5 bases short, with 10 bases between. CDR3 nucleotide sequence: TGTGCCAGCAGTTATAACGGACTAGATACGCAGTATTTT. Encoded protein: CASSYNGLDTQYF.

The chain has TRBV7-8 and TRBJ2-1; no clear D. Looked up from germline, CDR1 is SGHVS and CDR2 is FQNEAQ. The CDR3 runs 14 residues. The V gene lost 5 bases and the J gene lost 6 bases, with 14 bases spanning the gap. This chain's CDR3 is CASSGRDPINEQFF. CDR3 in DNA: TGTGCCAGCAGCGGCCGTGACCCGATCAATGAGCAGTTCTTC.

This chain joins TRBV4-2 and TRBJ2-2; D possibly corresponds to TRBD2 (6 bases). The CDR3 sequence is 18 residues long. Germline V lookup: CDR1 LGHNA, CDR2 YNFKEQ. V was clipped by 2 bases and J by 0 bases, with 16 bases between them. In DNA form, the CDR3 reads TGTGCCAGCAGCCAAATGGGCCAACTAGCAGCGAACACCGGGGAGCTGTTTTTT. It is translated as CASSQMGQLAANTGELFF.

V usage is TRBV11-2 and J usage is TRBJ2-7, with 9 bases aligning to TRBD2. Germline V gene lookup returns CDR1 SGHAT and CDR2 FQNNGV. The J segment lost 4 bases and the V segment lost 3 bases, leaving 4 bases of the junction unmatched. This CDR3 has 14 residues. The CDR3 loop reads CASSFGREGYEQYF. CDR3 coding DNA: TGTGCCAGCAGCTTCGGGCGGGAGGGATACGAGCAGTACTTC.

CDR3 sequence (DNA): TGCGCCAGCAGCCAGGAGACAGGGATTAATGAAAAACTGTTTTTT. Encoded protein: CASSQETGINEKLFF. V gene TRBV4-3 combines with J gene TRBJ1-4, with TRBD1 matching over 7 bases. The length of the CDR3 is 15 residues. Germline CDR1 is LGHNA and CDR2 is YSLEER. After removal of 3 bases from V and 4 bases from J, the junction contained 5 bases not matched to a gene.

The chain is built from TRBV5-6 and TRBJ1-5; weak D call: TRBD1 (5 bases). CDR1 SGHDT and CDR2 YYEEEE come from the germline V gene. This CDR3 region has 14 residues. Trimming cost V 0 bases and J 11 bases, with 15 bases left between them. The chain's CDR3 is CASSLGGSQSAQHF. Written as DNA, the CDR3 is TGTGCCAGCAGCTTGGGGGGGTCTCAATCAGCCCAGCATTTT.

The V gene is TRBV7-8, the J gene TRBJ2-2; D might be TRBD1 (6 bases). The CDR3 extends over 14 amino acids. Germline V gene sequence: CDR1 SGHVS, CDR2 FQNEAQ. V was trimmed by 5 bases and J by 4 bases, leaving 11 bases between them. CDR3 DNA: TGTGCCAGCAGCCCAGGGGTCTCCACCGGGGAGCTGTTTTTT. Its protein product is CASSPGVSTGELFF.

The rearrangement links TRBV28 to TRBJ2-5, with 10 bases lining up with TRBD1. CDR1 and CDR2 from the germline V gene are MDHEN and SYDVKM. The CDR3 extends over 15 amino acids. Trimming at V came to 6 bases and at J to 5 bases, leaving 9 bases not matched to a gene. CDR3 region: CASSLIGTGVETQYF. In DNA form, the CDR3 reads TGTGCCAGCAGCCTGATTGGGACAGGGGTCGAGACCCAGTACTTC.

The chain is built from TRBV25-1 and TRBJ2-7, with a weak D call TRBD1 (7 bases). Germline loops: CDR1 MGHDK, CDR2 SYGVNS. The length of the CDR3 is 14 residues. V lost 4 bases and J lost 4, with 14 bases in between. CDR3 residues: CASSGRGQRYEQYF. CDR3 nucleotide sequence: TGTGCCAGCAGTGGGAGGGGGCAACGGTACGAGCAGTACTTC.

V gene TRBV11-3 combines with J gene TRBJ1-5; 12 nucleotides line up with TRBD1. Unmatched junction bases numbered 14, after V lost 5 bases and J lost 6 bases. Germline V gene lookup returns CDR1 SGHNT and CDR2 YENEEA. There are 18 residues in the CDR3. CDR3 sequence reads: CASSPVLGTGGLCQPQHF. The DNA of the CDR3 is TGTGCCAGCAGCCCAGTATTGGGGACAGGGGGCTTATGTCAGCCCCAGCATTTT.

In DNA, the CDR3 is TGTGCCAGCAGCTTAGGACACCCAGTCTCCTACGAGCAGTACTTC. Its translation is CASSLGHPVSYEQYF. The chain is built from TRBV11-2 and TRBJ2-7; no clear D. V lost 1 base, J lost 0 bases, and 10 bases lay in between. The germline CDR1 and CDR2 sequences are SGHAT and FQNNGV. CDR3 length equals 15 residues.

The chain combines TRBV5-6 with TRBJ2-1; TRBD2 matches 7 bases. J gave up 6 bases and V 3 bases, and 3 bases lay outside the gene matches. The germline V gene has CDR1 SGHDT and CDR2 YYEEEE. The CDR3 sequence is 13 residues long. The CDR3 nucleotides read TGTGCCAGCAGCTGGACTAGTTTCAATGAGCAGTTCTTC. Encoded protein: CASSWTSFNEQFF.

As for this clone: The same CDR3 arises from other DNA sequences in this sample as well. J is TRBJ2-7 and V is TRBV19; a possible D gene is TRBD2 (5 bases). CDR1 is LNHDA and CDR2 is SQIVND in the germline V gene (reference sequence). V lost 5 bases and J 3 bases, leaving 11 bases between the germline ends. This CDR3 region has 13 residues. The CDR3 region has the DNA TGTGCCAGTAGTGCCGGAGGAGGCTACGAGCAGTACTTC. As protein: CASSAGGGYEQYF.

This chain connects TRBV25-1 to TRBJ2-1; D not certain. The V end lost 7 bases, the J end lost 10 bases, and 11 bases lay between the germline ends. Germline lookup yields CDR1 MGHDK and CDR2 SYGVNS. The CDR3 covers 11 residues. CDR3 sequence reads: CASTAGNEQFF. The CDR3 DNA follows: TGTGCCAGCACGGCAGGAAACGAGCAGTTCTTC. Variable domain in full (rest from reference TRBV25-1 and TRBJ2-1): EADIYQTPRYLVIGTGKKITLECSQTMGHDKMYWYQQDPGMELHLIHYSYGVNSTEKGDLSSESTVSRIRTEHFPLTLESARPSHTSQYLCASTAGNEQFFGPGTRLTVL.

V and J are TRBV7-2 and TRBJ2-1, with D maybe TRBD2 (6 bases). The germline V gene encodes CDR1 SGHTA and CDR2 FQGNSA. The CDR3 runs to 12 residues. The V gene lost 6 bases and the J gene lost 10 bases, with 13 bases spanning the gap. This CDR3 is CASRRRDWEQFF. The CDR3 DNA follows: TGTGCCAGCAGACGCCGGGACTGGGAGCAGTTCTTC.

V usage is TRBV7-9 and J usage is TRBJ2-1; TRBD1 is a possible D gene (5 bases). Germline loops: CDR1 SEHNR, CDR2 FQNEAQ (reference sequence). The CDR3 runs 18 residues. Deletions cut 4 bases from V and 0 bases from J, with 19 bases between. The CDR3 region is CASSSIHSDKASYNEQFF. The CDR3 DNA is TGTGCCAGCAGCTCAATCCACTCGGACAAGGCCTCCTACAATGAGCAGTTCTTC.

The rearrangement joins TRBV28 to TRBJ2-1; either TRBD1 or TRBD2 may supply D (6 bases each). Per the germline V gene, CDR1 is MDHEN and CDR2 is SYDVKM. Trimming pared 6 bases from V and 7 bases from J, leaving 16 bases between. This CDR3 has 14 residues. The CDR3: CASSGLQGRNEQFF. For the CDR3, the DNA is TGTGCCAGCAGCGGACTACAGGGCCGTAATGAGCAGTTCTTC.

The V and J genes are TRBV27 and TRBJ2-2; unclear D gene. The CDR3 consists of 15 residues. The V end was cut by 6 bases, the J end by 4 bases, with 15 bases between. Germline V gene lookup returns CDR1 MNHEY and CDR2 SMNVEV (reference sequence). CDR3 bases: TGTGCCAGCAGCCTGCCTCCCCCGGGCACCGGGGAGCTGTTTTTT. Encoded protein: CASSLPPPGTGELFF.

This clone was recorded only once. J is TRBJ2-1 and V is TRBV7-9; 10 nucleotides match TRBD2. J lost 4 bases, V lost 7 bases, and 10 bases had no gene match. The CDR3 length is 16 residues. The V gene's germline CDR1 is SEHNR and CDR2 FQNEAQ (reference sequence). As DNA, the CDR3 is TGTGCCAGCACCCTAATAACGACTAGCGGGTACAATGAGCAGTTCTTC. Residues: CASTLITTSGYNEQFF. The complete variable domain, with remaining parts taken from reference TRBV7-9 and TRBJ2-1, reads DTGVSQNPRHKITKRGQNVTFRCDPISEHNRLYWYRQTLGQGPEFLTYFQNEAQLEKSRLLSDRFSAERPKGSFSTLEIQRTEQGDSAMYLCASTLITTSGYNEQFFGPGTRLTVL.

The rearrangement joins TRBV19 to TRBJ2-1; weak D call: TRBD1 (5 bases). CDR3 length equals 13 residues. From germline, CDR1 is LNHDA and CDR2 SQIVND (reference sequence). The germline V and J ends were trimmed by 5 bases and 9 bases, with 14 bases remaining between them. The CDR3 coding sequence is TGTGCCAGTAGTGTAGTCAGGGCCATTGAGCAGTTCTTC. Its translation is CASSVVRAIEQFF.

J is TRBJ2-2 and V is TRBV7-2; 9 positions match TRBD1. V lost 1 base and J lost 4; bases outside the gene matches: 4. Germline-derived CDR1 and CDR2 are SGHTA and FQGNSA. The CDR3 covers 16 residues. The CDR3 is CASSLGGQGGTGELFF. CDR3 in DNA: TGTGCCAGCAGCTTAGGGGGACAGGGAGGCACCGGGGAGCTGTTTTTT.

The V gene is TRBV2, the J gene TRBJ2-7; 11 nucleotides align to TRBD1. V trimming: 6 bases; J trimming: 4 bases; junction bases outside the gene matches: 2. Germline V gene sequence: CDR1 SNHLY, CDR2 FYNNEI. This CDR3 comprises 13 residues. CDR3 sequence: CASRGQGEYEQYF. CDR3 bases: TGTGCCAGCAGGGGACAGGGGGAATACGAGCAGTACTTC.

This chain's CDR3 is CASSLGAGGLQYEQYF. The CDR3 DNA sequence: TGTGCCAGCAGTTTGGGCGCGGGAGGGTTGCAGTACGAGCAGTACTTC. V gene TRBV27 combines with J gene TRBJ2-7, with TRBD2 matching over 9 bases. J was trimmed by 4 bases and V by 3 bases; bases with no gene match: 10. Germline values: CDR1 MNHEY, CDR2 SMNVEV (reference sequence). There are 16 residues in the CDR3.

This clone was seen only once. The chain links TRBV5-4 to TRBJ2-7; the D is unclear. The germline V and J ends were trimmed by 7 bases and 1 base, with 9 bases remaining between them. This CDR3 region has 12 residues. Per the germline V gene, CDR1 is SGHNT and CDR2 is YYREEE (reference sequence). This chain's CDR3 is CASGTTSYEQYF. The CDR3 DNA reads TGTGCCAGCGGTACTACTTCCTACGAGCAGTACTTC.

The chain has TRBV28 and TRBJ2-7; D could derive from TRBD1 or TRBD2 (5 bases each). V was cut by 5 bases and J by 2 bases, with 34 bases left in between. Germline V gene lookup returns CDR1 MDHEN and CDR2 SYDVKM. The CDR3 is 21 amino acids. The DNA of the CDR3 is TGTGCCAGCAGTGAAGGGCCGGTCATACGAACTGGGACCGAGGCCCCCTACGAGCAGTACTTC. Translation: CASSEGPVIRTGTEAPYEQYF. Full variable domain (remainder filled in from reference TRBV28 and TRBJ2-7): DVKVTQSSRYLVKRTGEKVFLECVQDMDHENMFWYRQDPGLGLRLIYFSYDVKMKEKGDIPEGYSVSREKKERFSLILESASTNQTSMYLCASSEGPVIRTGTEAPYEQYFGPGTRLTVT.